The clone carrying this T cell receptor (beta chain) was seen repeatedly, ten times or more. Its antigen remains unidentified. The data belong to a study of regulatory T cells in long-lasting Graves disease. Whole-study results and caveats: Persistent Graves' patients had lower TCR diversity than newly diagnosed ones. Patients with persistent disease showed a bias toward TRBV28, TRBJ1-2 and TRBJ2-5.

V lost 4 bases to trimming and J lost 5 bases; unmatched junction nucleotides: 8. CDR1 is SGDLS, CDR2 YYNGEE, per germline. The CDR3 runs 14 residues. iRepertoire HTBI primers and Arm-PCR of CDR3 regions built TCR beta libraries. TCRdb re-called the multiplex PCR reads with MiXCR, one entry per CDR3 protein. The sample contains around 450,000 distinct CDR3 sequences, about 15% of which appear only once. Documented time point: newly diagnosed GD, antithyroid drugs for less than 3 months. The TCR library was made from RNA extracted from PBMCs. These data were likewise used in another study, on T cells in Graves' hyperthyroidism and ophthalmopathy. That publication notes: The study left out patients who had uncontrolled infection, other autoimmune disease, pregnancy or lactation. Most clonotypes expanded in thyroid above 0.001 were likewise present in blood.

This sequence was found in a woman between 35 and 50 years old with Graves disease. Source: peripheral blood mononuclear cells (PBMCs), taken at new diagnosis, from a patient treated with antithyroid drugs. The gene calls are TRBV9 and TRBJ2-5; 7 bases map to TRBD1. The CDR3 here is CASSTSGTVETQYF. CDR3 DNA sequence: TGTGCCAGCAGCACATCCGGGACAGTTGAGACCCAGTACTTC. Looking up the rest from reference TRBV9 and TRBJ2-5 gives the full variable domain: DSGVTQTPKHLITATGQRVTLRCSPRSGDLSVYWYQQSLDQGLQFLIQYYNGEERAKGNILERFSAQQFPDLHSELNLSSLELGDSALYFCASSTSGTVETQYFGPGTRLLVL.